This paragraph reports one T cell receptor beta chain. Its antigen remains unidentified. This specimen belongs to a study of vaccination and CD4 T cells after COVID-19. Stated treatment: approximately nine-day PBMC culture with coronavirus spike peptide pools or control peptides (ViraFEST assay). Scientists ran DNA taken from cultured CD4+ T cells through the Oncomine TCR Beta short-read assay for sequencing. From CD4+ T cells that had been cultured, genomic DNA was extracted. TCRdb ran MiXCR on the PCR reads and lists one entry per CDR3 protein. The sample has some 15,000 distinct CDR3 sequences, roughly 36% seen once. V lost 4 bases and J lost 8; bases outside the gene matches: 7. Germline V CDR1 and CDR2: SGHRS, YFSETQ. CDR3 length: 14 residues.

Sequencing was performed on CD4+ T cells from blood, cultured in vitro, taken before SARS-CoV-2 vaccination. The J gene is TRBJ1-2, the V gene TRBV5-1, with 11 bases fitting TRBD1. This sequence was found in a human donor who received a COVID-19 vaccine. The CDR3 loop is CASSGQGAAGGYTF. In nucleotides, the CDR3 is TGCGCCAGCAGCGGACAGGGGGCGGCTGGGGGCTACACCTTC.